Listed here is a single T cell receptor beta chain. This clone's antigen is unknown. Qualities for individual bases were not recorded, and no much larger clone is one base off. CDR1 and CDR2 are drawn from the germline V gene (reference sequence): SEHNR, FQNEAQ. The cysteine opens and the phenylalanine closes a CDR3 of 14 amino acids. Just CDR3 DNA is preserved here, 42 bases in frame from base 1. The germline ends are 11 bases apart after V is trimmed by 5 bases and J by 1 base. TCRdb lists the instrument as Illumina HiSeq 1500. Clones were called with MiXCR by TCRdb after fastp trimmed the public reads at Q25, and only in-frame beta chains were retained. Each record represents a unique CDR3 protein, reported with the most common genes and DNA among its rows. This sample lists hundreds of thousands of distinct CDR3 sequences; approximately 24% were detected once. The top ten clonotypes cover approximately 8.2% of the sample.

This record comes from a study of T cell repertoires in cytomegalovirus infection (dated by TCRdb to about 2019). General notes on the study: Donor HLA type was relevant to the analysis, as public TCR beta signatures indicated carriage of CMV infection together with the matching HLA type.

What the study reported, not specific to this receptor: In both this cohort and an independent roughly 330-donor cohort, the cumulative frequency of public TCR beta family members distinguished carriers of CMV infection plus the relevant HLA type. The ex vivo response was dominated by HLA-C-restricted CMV-specific TCR beta clonotypes, which also provided the single most frequent clonotype in two of eight donors.

The chain links TRBV7-9 with TRBJ1-1; TRBD1 might be the D gene, on 6 matching bases. This receptor was identified in a human donor in good health (CMV status not recorded). Some clones in this sample may be carry-over from other donors' samples. Specimen: CD8+ T cells from PBMCs. The CDR3 in this case is CASSGGTPNTEAFF. The DNA sequence follows: TGTGCCAGCAGCGGAGGGACACCGAACACTGAAGCTTTCTTT.